Below, 18 T cell receptor beta chains from the same sample are listed, as sequenced in a study of metastatic and nonmetastatic thyroid tumors. TCRdb reanalyzed the PCR reads via MiXCR. The repertoire holds approximately 35,000 clones, 35% to 40% seen once, with 22% in the top ten. Until they underwent thyroid surgery, no patient had received any treatment. Material: tumor tissue. The receptors here all came from a female donor with papillary thyroid cancer or a benign thyroid nodule (not recorded which). Some clones in this sample may be carry-over from other donors' samples.

As for this clone: Germline is not matched at one junction end, which may reflect a read error. V gene TRBV11-2 combines with J gene TRBJ2-1; possible D gene TRBD2, 5 bases. The CDR3 extends over 15 amino acids. Looked up from germline, CDR1 is SGHAT and CDR2 is FQNNGV. The CDR3 here is CAGSLVRGSYNEQFF. In DNA, the CDR3 is TGTGCCGGCAGCTTAGTCCGGGGCTCCTACAATGAGCAGTTCTTC.

The chain is built from TRBV6-1 and TRBJ2-3; tentatively, D is TRBD1 (6 bases). V was shortened by 0 bases and J by 4 bases, with 11 bases between the two germline ends. This CDR3 comprises 15 residues. The germline V gene encodes CDR1 MNHNS and CDR2 SASEGT. In DNA, the CDR3 is TGTGCCAGCAGTGAAGCAACAGGGCATGCAGATACGCAGTATTTT. Translation gives CASSEATGHADTQYF.

This clone has just a few counts. The chain has TRBV6-1 and TRBJ2-2; 9 bases fit TRBD2. Trimming took 1 base from V and 6 from J; bases not matched to a gene: 6. CDR1 and CDR2 (germline): MNHNS, SASEGT. The CDR3 sequence is 16 residues long. CDR3 in amino acids: CASSEGGGRASGELFF. CDR3 nucleotide sequence: TGTGCCAGCAGTGAAGGAGGCGGGAGGGCGTCCGGGGAGCTGTTTTTT.

The rearrangement joins TRBV5-1 to TRBJ2-3; D perhaps matches TRBD2 (6 bases). CDR1 is SGHRS, CDR2 YFSETQ, per germline. V lost 4 bases and J 4 bases, leaving 19 bases between the germline ends. The CDR3 has 16 residues. The CDR3 nucleotides are TGCGCCAGCAGCCCCCCTAGCGTGGGGCCGGCAGATACGCAGTATTTT. Translation gives CASSPPSVGPADTQYF.

This clone occurred a few times. The rearrangement uses TRBV12-3 or TRBV12-4 and TRBJ2-1, with D perhaps assigned TRBD1 or TRBD2 (5 bases each). Trimming pared 3 bases from V and 7 bases from J, leaving 16 bases between. The CDR3 spans 15 residues. CDR3 sequence: CASSLGDGAWNEQFF. CDR3 sequence (DNA): TGTGCCAGCAGTTTGGGGGACGGGGCGTGGAATGAGCAGTTCTTC.

The chain has TRBV10-3 and TRBJ2-7, with D tentatively TRBD2 (5 bases). Germline V lookup: CDR1 ENHRY, CDR2 SYGVKD. The V end was cut by 4 bases, the J end by 5 bases, with 9 bases between. The CDR3 spans 12 residues. The CDR3 coding sequence is TGTGCCATCAGTGGGCCTAGCCACGAGCAGTACTTC. Amino acid sequence: CAISGPSHEQYF.

The chain combines TRBV6-6 with TRBJ1-1; D is unclear. This CDR3 is 13 amino acids long. Trimming left V 2 bases short and J 0 bases short, with 4 bases between. The V gene's germline CDR1 is MNHNY and CDR2 SVGAGI (reference sequence). CDR3 nucleotides: TGTGCCAGCAGTTACGAGGTGAACACTGAAGCTTTCTTT. It specifies CASSYEVNTEAFF.

The chain has TRBV6-2 or TRBV6-3 and TRBJ1-6; 9 nucleotides match TRBD1. Germline CDR1 MNHEY, CDR2 SVGEGT. The length of the CDR3 is 19 residues. V lost 0 bases, J lost 7 bases, and 13 bases stayed unmatched. The CDR3 reads CASSYSSFRDRVKNSPLHF. The DNA for the CDR3 is TGTGCCAGCAGTTACTCCTCGTTTAGGGACAGGGTAAAAAATTCACCCCTCCACTTT.

This rearrangement joins TRBV19 to TRBJ2-6; D is perhaps TRBD1 or TRBD2 (5 bases each). Germline V lookup: CDR1 LNHDA, CDR2 SQIVND (reference sequence). V was clipped by 3 bases and J by 0 bases, with 9 bases between them. The CDR3 is 16 residues long. CDR3 sequence: CASSIGANSGANVLTF. CDR3 DNA sequence: TGTGCCAGTAGTATCGGGGCCAACTCTGGGGCCAACGTCCTGACTTTC.

This clone was counted between two and nine times. This chain uses TRBV7-9 with TRBJ1-1; possible D gene TRBD1, 6 bases. V lost 5 bases, J lost 5 bases, and 9 bases lay in between. CDR3 length equals 12 residues. Germline V lookup: CDR1 SEHNR, CDR2 FQNEAQ (reference sequence). Here the CDR3 reads CASSPQGTEAFF. The CDR3 nucleotides read TGTGCCAGCAGCCCCCAGGGGACTGAAGCTTTCTTT.

The rearrangement joins TRBV27 to TRBJ2-1; 11 nucleotides agree with TRBD1. Germline CDR1 MNHEY, CDR2 SMNVEV (reference sequence). Trimming at V came to 7 bases and at J to 6 bases, leaving 5 bases not matched to a gene. The CDR3 runs 14 residues. CDR3 sequence: CASTRDRGGNEQFF. In nucleotides, the CDR3 is TGTGCCAGCACCCGGGACAGGGGGGGCAATGAGCAGTTCTTC.

The V call is TRBV19, the J call TRBJ2-3, with 8 bases fitting TRBD1. J lost 2 bases, V lost 6 bases, and 4 bases had no gene match. The germline V gene encodes CDR1 LNHDA and CDR2 SQIVND (reference sequence). CDR3 length: 14 residues. CDR3 residues: CASSRGQVTDTQYF. CDR3 sequence (DNA): TGTGCCAGTAGCAGGGGGCAGGTCACAGATACGCAGTATTTT.

This clone came up a few times. V gene TRBV19 combines with J gene TRBJ1-1, with D unresolved. The germline V gene has CDR1 LNHDA and CDR2 SQIVND (reference sequence). Trimming removed 6 bases at V and 1 base at J, with 15 bases between. The CDR3 contains 15 residues. CDR3 sequence: CASRQTGLRNTEAFF. CDR3 nucleotide sequence: TGTGCCAGTAGGCAAACCGGGCTTCGGAACACTGAAGCTTTCTTT.

This clone was detected only a few times. The chain joins TRBV11-1 to TRBJ2-5; 9 nucleotides line up with TRBD2. Germline trimming cut 4 bases from V and 5 bases from J; bases unmatched to any gene: 20. The CDR3 covers 19 residues. Germline V gene lookup returns CDR1 SGHAT and CDR2 FQDESV (reference sequence). The CDR3 DNA sequence: TGTGCCAGCAGCTCGACCCAAAGGGAAGCGGGAGGTATCGGGGAGACCCAGTACTTC. Translation: CASSSTQREAGGIGETQYF.

The J gene is TRBJ1-1, the V gene TRBV19; possible D gene TRBD1, 5 bases. Germline V gene data show CDR1 as LNHDA and CDR2 as SQIVND (reference sequence). The CDR3 has 16 residues. V was cut by 4 bases and J by 1 base, with 16 bases left in between. CDR3 region: CASSTVDDRANTEAFF. In nucleotides, the CDR3 is TGTGCCAGTAGTACCGTAGACGACAGAGCGAACACTGAAGCTTTCTTT.

This chain links TRBV12-3 or TRBV12-4 with TRBJ2-5, with D possibly matching TRBD1 (6 bases). CDR3 length: 15 residues. Deletions cut 6 bases from V and 2 bases from J, with 16 bases between. The CDR3 loop reads CASSLNPTGQETQYF. The CDR3 nucleotides are TGTGCCAGCAGCCTAAACCCGACAGGACAAGAGACCCAGTACTTC.

This clone has only a few counts. J is TRBJ2-1 and V is TRBV6-1, with 12 bases aligning to TRBD2. This CDR3 has 15 residues. J was trimmed by 10 bases and V by 5 bases; bases with no gene match: 9. CDR1 MNHNS and CDR2 SASEGT come from the germline V gene. CDR3 nucleotides: TGTGCCAGCAGTACCGGACTAGCGGGGCTGAGGGAGCAGTTCTTC. Translated, it gives CASSTGLAGLREQFF.

This clone was seen a handful of times. Written as DNA, the CDR3 is TGTGCCAGCGCAGACAGGGAAAGGATTAGATTCCTCTACGAGCAGTACTTC. Protein product: CASADRERIRFLYEQYF. The chain recombines TRBV6-1 with TRBJ2-7; TRBD1 matches at 7 bases. The J segment lost 3 bases and the V segment lost 8 bases, leaving 19 bases of the junction unmatched. The CDR3 loop spans 17 amino acids. Germline loops: CDR1 MNHNS, CDR2 SASEGT.